The next 23 T cell receptor beta chains were all read from a single sample in a study of radiotherapy plus CTLA-4 blockade in lung cancer. The assay was immunoSEQ multiplex PCR, and TCRdb's table has in-frame clones only and misses some. The sample lists about 68,000 clones, roughly 78% occurring once. The sequenced sample was peripheral blood, obtained from a patient treated with radiotherapy plus ipilimumab. The receptors shown here come from a human donor with non-small cell lung cancer who had a complete response to radiotherapy plus ipilimumab.

This sequence joins TRBV7-9 and TRBJ2-2; D is unclear. Germline CDR1 is SEHNR and CDR2 is FQNEAQ (reference sequence). Deletions cut 2 bases from V and 8 bases from J, with 3 bases between. The CDR3 covers 11 residues. CDR3 loop: CASSLLGELFF. CDR3 DNA: TGTGCCAGCAGCTTACTGGGGGAGCTGTTTTTT.

This sequence joins TRBV2 and TRBJ2-2, with 8 bases fitting TRBD1. Germline-derived CDR1 and CDR2 are SNHLY and FYNNEI. Trimming cost V 4 bases and J 0 bases; bases outside gene matches: 7. The CDR3 contains 17 residues. The CDR3 DNA reads as TGTGCCAGCAGTGGAGGACAGGGATTCGCGAACACCGGGGAGCTGTTTTTT. As protein: CASSGGQGFANTGELFF.

In its sample, this clone was seen a few times. The gene calls are TRBV10-3 and TRBJ2-7, with no clear D. Germline CDR1 ENHRY, CDR2 SYGVKD. The CDR3 covers 14 residues. Trimming removed 0 bases from V and 3 bases from J, with 9 bases in between. The DNA for the CDR3 is TGTGCCATCAGTGAGTCGATGGCCAACTACGAGCAGTACGTC. This codes for CAISESMANYEQYV.

V gene TRBV5-6 combines with J gene TRBJ1-3, with D possibly TRBD1 on 6 matching bases. This CDR3 comprises 17 residues. The germline CDR1 and CDR2 sequences are SGHDT and YYEEEE. Trimming removed 4 bases at V and 4 bases at J, with 21 bases between. The CDR3: CASSKPRGTGFGNTIYF. CDR3 nucleotide sequence: TGTGCCAGCAGCAAGCCCCGGGGAACAGGGTTCGGAAACACCATATATTTT.

This clone was observed once. At one end the junction does not follow the germline gene, possibly because of a read error. The chain is built from TRBV7-7 and TRBJ2-5; no clear D gene. Germline lookup yields CDR1 SSHAT and CDR2 FNYEAQ (reference sequence). This CDR3 is built from 14 residues. In nucleotides, the CDR3 is TGTGCTAGCAGCTTTTCATCCGGAAGGGAGACCCAGTACTTC. It specifies CASSFSSGRETQYF.

The chain couples TRBV29-1 to TRBJ2-3; D might be TRBD2 (5 bases). This CDR3 is 13 amino acids long. The V end was cut by 4 bases, the J end by 4 bases, with 12 bases between. Germline values: CDR1 SQVTM, CDR2 ANQGSEA. The CDR3 spells CSVVEGVSDTQYF. The CDR3 DNA sequence: TGCAGCGTTGTTGAGGGAGTCTCAGATACGCAGTATTTT.

The CDR3 coding sequence is TGTGCCAGCAGTCCATTACAGGGGGCGGATACGCAGTATTTT. Translated: CASSPLQGADTQYF. The V call is TRBV28, the J call TRBJ2-3, with 9 bases identical to TRBD1. V trimming: 5 bases; J trimming: 6 bases; junction bases outside the gene matches: 6. CDR1 is MDHEN and CDR2 is SYDVKM in the germline V gene. This CDR3 region has 14 residues.

V usage is TRBV5-1 and J usage is TRBJ1-1; 9 positions match TRBD1. J lost 1 base, V lost 3 bases, and 4 bases had no gene match. This CDR3 comprises 15 residues. Germline loops: CDR1 SGHRS, CDR2 YFSETQ. CDR3 region: CASSSDRGRNTEAFF. In DNA, the CDR3 is TGCGCCAGCAGCTCGGACAGGGGCCGGAACACTGAAGCTTTCTTT.

This clone was seen only once. This chain links TRBV11-2 with TRBJ2-5; D not certain. Germline V gives CDR1 SGHAT, CDR2 FQNNGV. V was clipped by 0 bases and J by 5 bases, with 10 bases between them. This CDR3 has 14 amino acids. The CDR3 nucleotides read TGTGCCAGCAGCTTAGATCGGTGGATGGAGACCCAGTACTTC. Residues: CASSLDRWMETQYF. The full variable domain, in which reference TRBV11-2 and TRBJ2-5 provide the parts outside the CDR3, is EAGVAQSPRYKIIEKRQSVAFWCNPISGHATLYWYQQILGQGPKLLIQFQNNGVVDDSQLPKDRFSAERLKGVDSTLKIQPAKLEDSAVYLCASSLDRWMETQYFGPGTRLLVL.

V and J are TRBV12-1 and TRBJ2-7; the table's D call, TRBD2, has no DNA check behind it. TRBV12-1 is annotated as a pseudogene. The CDR3 sequence is 16 residues long. This CDR3 is CASSPGTSGSLYEQYV. CDR3 bases: TGTGCCAGCAGCCCCGGGACTAGCGGGAGTCTGTACGAGCAGTACGTC.

The V call is TRBV10-2, the J call TRBJ1-1; D gene ambiguous. The germline V gene has CDR1 WSHSY and CDR2 SAAADI. The V end lost 5 bases, the J end lost 7 bases, and 11 bases lay between the germline ends. There are 12 residues in the CDR3. This CDR3 is CASSSHTYEAFF. Here the CDR3 DNA reads TGCGCCAGCAGTAGCCATACGTATGAAGCTTTCTTT.

V and J are TRBV7-2 and TRBJ2-3; 7 nucleotides align to TRBD2. CDR1 is SGHTA and CDR2 is FQGNSA in the germline V gene. The CDR3 runs to 14 residues. The ends lost 7 bases at V and 9 bases at J; junction bases unmatched: 13. CDR3 bases: TGTGCCAGCAAAAGGAGGGGAGGGTTTCGGACGCAGTATTTT. Translating it yields CASKRRGGFRTQYF.

The gene calls are TRBV4-1 and TRBJ1-2; D is undetermined. This CDR3 comprises 17 residues. Between the trimmed V and J ends, which lost 4 bases and 1 base, there was a span of 19 bases. Germline-derived CDR1 and CDR2 are MGHRA and YSYEKL. In nucleotides, the CDR3 is TGCGCCAGCAGCCCTCTTTTATTGGTGAACGGTAACTATGGCTACACCTTC. Translated: CASSPLLLVNGNYGYTF.

The chain recombines TRBV19 with TRBJ1-5; a weak D match, TRBD1 (5 bases). CDR3 length equals 15 residues. V was clipped by 5 bases and J by 2 bases, with 13 bases between them. Germline lookup yields CDR1 LNHDA and CDR2 SQIVND (reference sequence). DNA of the CDR3: TGTGCCAGTAGTCCCGGCAGGGATGGCAATCAGCCCCAGCATTTT. Its protein product is CASSPGRDGNQPQHF.

V and J are TRBV2 and TRBJ2-7, with D perhaps TRBD1 (6 bases). The V end was cut by 6 bases, the J end by 4 bases, with 22 bases between. CDR1 and CDR2 from the germline V gene are SNHLY and FYNNEI. The CDR3 is 16 residues long. For the CDR3, the DNA is TGTGCCAGCAGGGCGAACAGGGCCGGTCAATGGTACGAGCAGTACTTC. Its protein product is CASRANRAGQWYEQYF.

The chain uses TRBV2 and TRBJ1-2; TRBD1 matches 7 bases. With 7 bases clipped from V and 0 bases from J, the junction kept 8 bases outside the gene matches. CDR3 length: 15 amino acids. The germline V gene has CDR1 SNHLY and CDR2 FYNNEI. CDR3 coding DNA: TGTGCCAGCATAAGGGACAGACAAACTAACTATGGCTACACCTTC. Translation: CASIRDRQTNYGYTF. The whole variable domain, filled in from reference TRBV2 and TRBJ1-2, reads EPEVTQTPSHQVTQMGQEVILRCVPISNHLYFYWYRQILGQKVEFLVSFYNNEISEKSEIFDDQFSVERPDGSNFTLKIRSTKLEDSAMYFCASIRDRQTNYGYTFGSGTRLTVV.

The gene calls are TRBV27 and TRBJ2-7; TRBD1 or TRBD2 may be the D gene (5 bases each). The CDR3 loop spans 13 amino acids. The germline CDR1 and CDR2 sequences are MNHEY and SMNVEV (reference sequence). Trimming pared 5 bases from V and 2 bases from J, leaving 10 bases between. The CDR3 region is CASSIEGPYEQYF. The CDR3, as DNA: TGTGCCAGCAGTATCGAGGGGCCCTACGAGCAGTACTTC.

The gene calls are TRBV6-1 and TRBJ2-6; TRBD1 or TRBD2 may be the D gene (6 bases each). This CDR3 is 16 amino acids long. The V end was cut by 2 bases, the J end by 4 bases, with 12 bases between. Germline CDR1 is MNHNS and CDR2 is SASEGT. As DNA, the CDR3 is TGTGCCAGCAGTGAATATGGGGGGCCCGGGGCCAACGTCCTGACTTTC. This encodes CASSEYGGPGANVLTF.

The V and J genes are TRBV6-1 and TRBJ2-7; a weak D match, TRBD1 (6 bases). The CDR3 contains 14 residues. Germline V gene data show CDR1 as MNHNS and CDR2 as SASEGT. V was cut by 10 bases and J by 2 bases, with 18 bases left in between. CDR3 amino acids: CATQKQGSAYEQYF. CDR3 sequence (DNA): TGTGCCACCCAGAAACAGGGTTCAGCCTACGAGCAGTACTTC.

This clone was counted a single time. The chain uses TRBV5-1 and TRBJ2-1; a weak D match, TRBD2 (6 bases). The ends were cut back, 3 bases at V and 7 bases at J, with 11 bases in the middle. The germline CDR1 and CDR2 sequences are SGHRS and YFSETQ. The CDR3 has 13 amino acids. As DNA, the CDR3 is TGCGCCAGCAGCTCGGGGGTCTGGAATGAGCAGTTCTTC. Translated: CASSSGVWNEQFF.

This clone was observed a single time. The chain is built from TRBV9 and TRBJ2-1; D possibly corresponds to TRBD2 (5 bases). The CDR3 has 16 residues. In germline, CDR1 is SGDLS, CDR2 YYNGEE. The V gene lost 0 bases and the J gene lost 1 base, with 11 bases spanning the gap. The CDR3 DNA is TGTGCCAGCAGCGTAGACGGCGGGCTTTCCTACAATGAGCAGTTCTTC. This gives the protein CASSVDGGLSYNEQFF.

The rearrangement uses TRBV6-1 and TRBJ1-2; D unclear. Trimming removed 7 bases at V and 2 bases at J, with 11 bases between. This CDR3 comprises 13 residues. The germline V gene has CDR1 MNHNS and CDR2 SASEGT. The CDR3: CASKVRGNYGYTF. The CDR3 DNA follows: TGTGCCAGCAAGGTCCGCGGAAACTATGGCTACACCTTC.

The CDR3 loop is CAISESRQTSEAFF. The CDR3 DNA reads TGTGCCATCAGTGAGTCCCGGCAGACTAGTGAAGCTTTCTTT. V is TRBV10-3 and J is TRBJ1-1; unclear D gene. The CDR3 has 14 residues. The germline gives CDR1 ENHRY, CDR2 SYGVKD. Trimming removed 0 bases from V and 7 bases from J, with 12 bases in between.